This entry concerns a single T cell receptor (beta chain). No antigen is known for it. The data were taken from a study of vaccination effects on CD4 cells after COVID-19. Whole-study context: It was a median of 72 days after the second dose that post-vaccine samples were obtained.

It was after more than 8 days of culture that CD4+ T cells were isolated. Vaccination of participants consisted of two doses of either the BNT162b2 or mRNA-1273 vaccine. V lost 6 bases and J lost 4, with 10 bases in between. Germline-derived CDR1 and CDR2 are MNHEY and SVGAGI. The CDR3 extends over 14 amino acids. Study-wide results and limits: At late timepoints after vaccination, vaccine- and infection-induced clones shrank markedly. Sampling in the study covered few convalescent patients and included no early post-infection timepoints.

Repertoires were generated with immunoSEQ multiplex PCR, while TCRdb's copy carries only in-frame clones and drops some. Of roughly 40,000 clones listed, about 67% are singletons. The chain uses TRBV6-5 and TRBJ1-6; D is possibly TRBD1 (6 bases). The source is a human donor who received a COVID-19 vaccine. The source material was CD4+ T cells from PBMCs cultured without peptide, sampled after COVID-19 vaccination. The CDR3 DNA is TGTGCCAGCAGCAACAGGGCTTATAATTCACCCCTCCACTTT. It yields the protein CASSNRAYNSPLHF.